This T cell receptor (beta chain) was captured by sequencing in a study of shared clonotypes between healthy human individuals. Study at large: A donor's plate count was three for CD4 naive and three for CD4 memory; CD8 naive had two and CD8 memory one.

A remark on this clone: The antigen remains undetermined.

Study observations and caveats: It was only blood that was sampled, and tissue repertoires likely differ.

The germline gives CDR1 SQVTM, CDR2 ANQGSEA. Deletions cut 7 bases from V and 1 base from J, with 10 bases between. This CDR3 is 13 amino acids long. Deep-level running was used for the assay. Sequencing used immunoSEQ multiplex PCR; TCRdb keeps in-frame clones, though not all of them. The sample records some 2.1 million clones, about 95% being singletons. Positively selected for CCR7, the CD45RO-negative cells used as naive CD8 cells excluded terminally differentiated effector memory CD45RA+ cells. There were no recent acute infections or vaccinations among the donors, who were healthy HIV-negative adults.

The source of this sequence is a man in his late teens or twenties in good health. The sample consisted of naive CD8+ T cells sorted from blood. The chain joins TRBV29-1 to TRBJ2-2; D is ambiguous. CDR3 in amino acids: CSGFGVNTGELFF. CDR3 DNA: TGCAGCGGGTTTGGAGTGAACACCGGGGAGCTGTTTTTT.